The 26 T cell receptor beta chains listed next were all sequenced from one sample in a study of CD8+ T cells in alopecia areata (dated by TCRdb to about 2018). The library was prepared using the immunoSEQ multiplex PCR assay. RNA was extracted from all samples and reverse transcribed into cDNA, which served as template for TCR sequencing. The source is immuneACCESS, and TCRdb retained only in-frame sequences with V and J called. Part of the clones is not carried over; for the studies checked, unresolved V genes explain less than half of this, and the remainder is unexplained. The sample profile shows approximately 100,000 clones; roughly two fifths of them were found once. The leading ten clones occupy 0.75% to 0.8% of the sample. Sequenced material: CD4+ T cells sorted from blood. The receptors originated from a human donor with alopecia areata.

This clone has just a few counts. V is TRBV30 and J is TRBJ2-1; 11 nucleotides match TRBD2. V was clipped by 5 bases and J by 7 bases; unmatched bases: 10. Germline CDR1 and CDR2: GTSNPN and SVGIG (reference sequence). CDR3 size: 15 residues. The CDR3, as DNA: TGTGCCTGGGGGACTATACTAGCGGGGGTGAATGAGCAGTTCTTC. This translates into CAWGTILAGVNEQFF. The full variable domain, completed using reference TRBV30 and TRBJ2-1, is SQTIHQWPATLVQPVGSPLSLECTVEGTSNPNLYWYRQAAGRGLQLLFYSVGIGQISSEVPQNLSASRPQDRQFILSSKKLLLSDSGFYLCAWGTILAGVNEQFFGPGTRLTVL.

The chain uses TRBV23-1 and TRBJ1-5; D might be TRBD1 (6 bases). TRBV23-1 is annotated as an ORF whose role is uncertain. CDR3 size: 19 residues. V dropped 0 bases and J dropped 2 bases, with 20 bases sitting between them. The CDR3 protein is CASSQSRVDSSLCNQPQHF. In nucleotides, the CDR3 is TGCGCCAGCAGTCAATCCCGGGTGGACAGCAGCCTTTGCAATCAGCCCCAGCATTTT.

The rearrangement joins TRBV29-1 to TRBJ2-1; maybe TRBD2 (7 bases). The CDR3 runs to 12 residues. The V end was cut by 7 bases, the J end by 6 bases, with 13 bases between. Germline V gene data show CDR1 as SQVTM and CDR2 as ANQGSEA. The CDR3 spells CSAEGGGNEQFF. The CDR3 nucleotides are TGCAGCGCCGAGGGAGGGGGCAATGAGCAGTTCTTC.

This clone was counted between two and nine times. The chain carries TRBV5-1 and TRBJ1-6, with D maybe TRBD1 (5 bases). This CDR3 spans 15 amino acids. V lost 4 bases and J lost 8, with 16 bases in between. Germline CDR1 reads SGHRS; CDR2 reads YFSETQ. The CDR3 DNA follows: TGCGCCAGCAGCCCTAGCCAGGGTTTGGATTCACCCCTCCACTTT. Translation: CASSPSQGLDSPLHF.

The chain has TRBV7-2 and TRBJ2-3; 11 nucleotides agree with TRBD2. CDR3 length: 16 residues. Germline assignment: CDR1 SGHTA and CDR2 FQGNSA. The J segment lost 1 base and the V segment lost 2 bases, leaving 2 bases of the junction unmatched. Here the CDR3 DNA reads TGTGCCAGCAGCTTAACTAGCGGGGGCCGCACAGATACGCAGTATTTT. Translating it yields CASSLTSGGRTDTQYF.

This clone has a handful of counts. CDR3 DNA sequence: TGCAGCGTTGGCCTCCTAGCGGGAGCAGATACGCAGTATTTT. Translated, it gives CSVGLLAGADTQYF. The V gene is TRBV29-1, the J gene TRBJ2-3, with 10 bases aligning to TRBD2. CDR1 is SQVTM, CDR2 ANQGSEA, per germline. The CDR3 sequence is 14 residues long. Trimming cost V 4 bases and J 4 bases; bases outside gene matches: 5.

On this clone: One junction end disagrees with the germline gene, perhaps due to a read error. The rearrangement uses TRBV27 and TRBJ1-2; TRBD1 agrees at 9 bases. Germline CDR1 MNHEY, CDR2 SMNVEV (reference sequence). This CDR3 is 14 amino acids long. The CDR3 is CASSYRGPNFGYTF. The DNA for the CDR3 is TGTGCCAGCAGTTACAGGGGGCCTAACTTTGGCTACACCTTC.

This clone came up a few times. This chain connects TRBV30 to TRBJ2-2; D may be TRBD2 (5 bases). The germline V gene encodes CDR1 GTSNPN and CDR2 SVGIG (reference sequence). V was trimmed by 4 bases and J by 0 bases, leaving 18 bases between them. CDR3 length: 17 residues. The CDR3 coding sequence is TGTGCCTGGAAGAACTCACGCGGACTGTCGAACACCGGGGAGCTGTTTTTT. Translation gives CAWKNSRGLSNTGELFF.

The chain employs TRBV5-1 and TRBJ2-7; D is uncertain. The CDR3 contains 14 residues. The V gene lost 4 bases and the J gene lost 0 bases, with 11 bases spanning the gap. CDR1 is SGHRS, CDR2 YFSETQ, per germline. For the CDR3, the DNA is TGCGCCAGCAGCCTAGGACCTAGCTCCTACGAGCAGTACTTC. Protein: CASSLGPSSYEQYF.

The genes are TRBV30 and TRBJ1-1; D possibly corresponds to TRBD1 (5 bases). Germline V gene sequence: CDR1 GTSNPN, CDR2 SVGIG (reference sequence). The CDR3 is 11 residues long. Deletions cut 5 bases from V and 2 bases from J, with 6 bases between. The CDR3 reads CAWDRNTEAFF. The CDR3 DNA follows: TGTGCCTGGGACAGAAACACTGAAGCTTTCTTT.

This clone was seen more than once but under ten times. This chain joins TRBV29-1 and TRBJ1-2; D is ambiguous. This CDR3 has 12 amino acids. V lost 0 bases and J lost 4, with 6 bases in between. Germline-derived CDR1 and CDR2 are SQVTM and ANQGSEA. The CDR3 is CSVEDLIYGYTF. The CDR3 nucleotides read TGCAGCGTTGAAGACCTCATCTATGGCTACACCTTC. The variable domain in full, completed from reference TRBV29-1 and TRBJ1-2, reads SAVISQKPSRDICQRGTSLTIQCQVDSQVTMMFWYRQQPGQSLTLIATANQGSEATYESGFVIDKFPISRPNLTFSTLTVSNMSPEDSSIYLCSVEDLIYGYTFGSGTRLTVV.

This clone was seen a handful of times. The V gene is TRBV28, the J gene TRBJ2-1; no firm D call. CDR1 MDHEN and CDR2 SYDVKM come from the germline V gene. The V and J ends lost 8 bases and 11 bases respectively, with 22 bases between them. The CDR3 totals 14 residues. CDR3 bases: TGTGCCAGCTTCTCCCCCACAAATTGGGCCCAGCAGTTCTTC. This encodes CASFSPTNWAQQFF.

The CDR3 here is CSVDRGLGEDTQYF. CDR3 nucleotides: TGCAGCGTTGATAGAGGACTAGGGGAAGATACGCAGTATTTT. The chain is built from TRBV29-1 and TRBJ2-3; 7 bases match TRBD2. V lost 3 bases to trimming and J lost 5 bases; unmatched junction nucleotides: 8. CDR3 size: 14 residues. Germline assignment: CDR1 SQVTM and CDR2 ANQGSEA.

This clone was seen a handful of times. The rearrangement uses TRBV29-1 and TRBJ1-2; TRBD1 might be the D (6 bases). The CDR3 is 11 amino acids. CDR1 is SQVTM and CDR2 is ANQGSEA in the germline V gene. The V and J ends lost 8 bases and 8 bases respectively, with 15 bases between them. The CDR3 coding sequence is TGCAGCCTTCGCACAGGGCTGGGCTACACCTTC. Protein sequence: CSLRTGLGYTF.

In this sample, this clone turned up a few times. The chain uses TRBV29-1 and TRBJ2-1; TRBD2 agrees at 10 bases. CDR1 SQVTM and CDR2 ANQGSEA come from the germline V gene. This CDR3 contains 15 residues. With V trimmed by 8 bases and J by 5 bases, 12 bases remained unmatched. In nucleotides, the CDR3 is TGCAGCCCCCAGGGACGGCTAGCGGGAGACAATGAGCAGTTCTTC. It encodes CSPQGRLAGDNEQFF.

The rearrangement links TRBV19 to TRBJ2-1; D tentatively reads TRBD1 or TRBD2 (5 bases each). The V and J ends lost 7 bases and 4 bases respectively, with 14 bases between them. Germline V gene lookup returns CDR1 LNHDA and CDR2 SQIVND (reference sequence). This CDR3 is 14 amino acids long. CDR3 sequence: CASTRDGRYNEQFF. As DNA, the CDR3 is TGTGCCAGTACCCGGGACGGAAGGTACAATGAGCAGTTCTTC.

The chain has TRBV30 and TRBJ2-1; no reliable D call. Per the germline V gene, CDR1 is GTSNPN and CDR2 is SVGIG (reference sequence). V lost 4 bases and J 4 bases, leaving 14 bases between the germline ends. The CDR3 contains 14 residues. The CDR3 loop is CAWNVEQLYNEQFF. DNA for the CDR3: TGTGCCTGGAACGTGGAGCAACTGTACAATGAGCAGTTCTTC.

This clone appeared a few times. The chain combines TRBV18 with TRBJ1-2; maybe TRBD1 (5 bases). Deletions cut 5 bases from V and 6 bases from J, with 10 bases between. Per germline, CDR1 KGHSH and CDR2 LQKENI. CDR3 length: 12 residues. CDR3 sequence reads: CASSKQEDGYTF. As DNA, the CDR3 is TGTGCCAGCTCAAAACAGGAAGATGGCTACACCTTC.

This clone was detected only a few times. Other nucleotide sequences from this sample produce the same CDR3. This chain uses TRBV29-1 with TRBJ2-7; 10 bases are a match to TRBD1. CDR1 is SQVTM, CDR2 ANQGSEA, per germline. The ends lost 4 bases at V and 3 bases at J; junction bases unmatched: 3. The CDR3 runs 13 residues. CDR3 in DNA: TGCAGCGTTGGCCGGGACAGGGGCTACGAGCAGTACTTC. Its translation: CSVGRDRGYEQYF.

This clone has a handful of counts. The chain is built from TRBV5-7 and TRBJ2-5, with D perhaps TRBD2 (5 bases). TRBV5-7 carries the ORF label, with uncertain function. The CDR3 is 16 amino acids. Trimming removed 2 bases at V and 1 base at J, with 15 bases between. In DNA, the CDR3 is TGTGCCAGCAGCTTAGAAGGGAGTACGACCCAAGAGACCCAGTACTTC. This translates into CASSLEGSTTQETQYF.

This clone was seen only a few times. This chain uses TRBV28 with TRBJ2-2, with D perhaps TRBD1 (5 bases). With 2 bases removed from V and 4 bases from J, the gap between germline ends came to 8 bases. CDR3 length equals 14 residues. CDR1 MDHEN and CDR2 SYDVKM come from the germline V gene. CDR3 DNA: TGTGCCAGCAGTTTACGTCAGGGCACCGGGGAGCTGTTTTTT. Protein: CASSLRQGTGELFF.

Written as DNA, the CDR3 is TGTGCCACCAGCAGAGAGCCCGCGGGAGGGGCCTACGAGCAGTACTTC. Protein sequence: CATSREPAGGAYEQYF. The genes are TRBV15 and TRBJ2-7, with 9 positions matching TRBD2. The CDR3 runs 16 residues. Germline values: CDR1 LNHNV, CDR2 YYDKDF (reference sequence). V lost 0 bases to trimming and J lost 2 bases; unmatched junction nucleotides: 5.

In its sample, this clone was seen once. V and J are TRBV29-1 and TRBJ2-3; D call uncertain. V lost 4 bases and J 4 bases, leaving 9 bases between the germline ends. The CDR3 contains 12 residues. CDR1 is SQVTM, CDR2 ANQGSEA, per germline. CDR3 bases: TGCAGCGTTGCGCTGTCCCCAGATACGCAGTATTTT. It specifies CSVALSPDTQYF.

This clone was counted a few times. This chain connects TRBV29-1 to TRBJ1-2; TRBD1 aligns across 7 bases. The germline V gene encodes CDR1 SQVTM and CDR2 ANQGSEA. The CDR3 totals 11 residues. V lost 7 bases and J lost 10; bases outside the gene matches: 9. The CDR3 nucleotides are TGCAGCGCGGCCGGGGACAGCATCTACACCTTC. Translation: CSAAGDSIYTF.

This clone was seen only a few times. This chain links TRBV19 with TRBJ2-6; possibly TRBD1 for D (5 bases). Germline V gene lookup returns CDR1 LNHDA and CDR2 SQIVND (reference sequence). The V gene lost 4 bases and the J gene lost 0 bases, with 10 bases spanning the gap. The CDR3 runs 16 residues. CDR3: CASSTLRASGANVLTF. The CDR3 DNA sequence: TGTGCCAGTAGTACCCTCAGGGCCTCTGGGGCCAACGTCCTGACTTTC.

J is TRBJ1-1 and V is TRBV2, with 8 bases matching TRBD1. Trimming at V came to 4 bases and at J to 4 bases, leaving 2 bases not matched to a gene. The germline V gene encodes CDR1 SNHLY and CDR2 FYNNEI. There are 13 residues in the CDR3. The CDR3 bases are TGTGCCAGCAGTGGGGACAGGTCCACTGAAGCTTTCTTT. This translates into CASSGDRSTEAFF.